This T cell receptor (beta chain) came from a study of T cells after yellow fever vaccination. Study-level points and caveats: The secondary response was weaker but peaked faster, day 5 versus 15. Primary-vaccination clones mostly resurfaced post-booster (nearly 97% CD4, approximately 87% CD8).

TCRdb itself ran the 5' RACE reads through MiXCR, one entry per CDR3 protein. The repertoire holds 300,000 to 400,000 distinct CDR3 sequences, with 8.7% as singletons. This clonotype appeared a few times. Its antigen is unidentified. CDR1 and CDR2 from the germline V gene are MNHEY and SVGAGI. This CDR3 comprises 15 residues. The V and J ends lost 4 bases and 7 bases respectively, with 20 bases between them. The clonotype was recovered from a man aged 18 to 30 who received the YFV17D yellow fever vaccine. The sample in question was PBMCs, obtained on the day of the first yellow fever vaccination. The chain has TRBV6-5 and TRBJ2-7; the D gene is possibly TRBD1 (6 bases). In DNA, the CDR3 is TGTGCCAGCAGTTTCGGGACACTAGATTCCCGGGAGCAGTACTTC. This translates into CASSFGTLDSREQYF.